The clone carrying this T cell receptor beta chain was seen a handful of times. Its antigen is not identified. Participants had chemo-refractory metastatic non-small-cell lung cancer and were treated with focal radiation plus ipilimumab CTLA-4 blockade. The CDR3 is 15 amino acids. Germline V gene data show CDR1 as MGHRA and CDR2 as YSYEKL. The V and J ends lost 1 base and 8 bases respectively, with 14 bases between them. These data belong to a study of radiotherapy plus CTLA-4 blockade in lung cancer. Study-level background: Among enrolled patients, over 15% responded and 30% to 40% achieved disease control.

TCRdb keeps only in-frame clones here, not all; method: immunoSEQ multiplex PCR. The sample contains over 60,000 clones, about 87% of which appear only once. Study observations and caveats: Radiotherapy with ipilimumab was followed by blood expansion of tumor-derived clones. Early blood T cell clone dynamics, with interferon-beta, were reported to best predict response.

This TCR derives from a human donor with non-small cell lung cancer who had stable disease on radiotherapy plus ipilimumab. This chain uses TRBV4-1 with TRBJ1-4, with D uncertain. Sequenced material: peripheral blood, taken from a patient treated with radiotherapy plus ipilimumab. CDR3 region: CASSQGVRMGEKLFF. CDR3 nucleotide sequence: TGCGCCAGCAGCCAAGGAGTGAGAATGGGGGAAAAACTGTTTTTT.